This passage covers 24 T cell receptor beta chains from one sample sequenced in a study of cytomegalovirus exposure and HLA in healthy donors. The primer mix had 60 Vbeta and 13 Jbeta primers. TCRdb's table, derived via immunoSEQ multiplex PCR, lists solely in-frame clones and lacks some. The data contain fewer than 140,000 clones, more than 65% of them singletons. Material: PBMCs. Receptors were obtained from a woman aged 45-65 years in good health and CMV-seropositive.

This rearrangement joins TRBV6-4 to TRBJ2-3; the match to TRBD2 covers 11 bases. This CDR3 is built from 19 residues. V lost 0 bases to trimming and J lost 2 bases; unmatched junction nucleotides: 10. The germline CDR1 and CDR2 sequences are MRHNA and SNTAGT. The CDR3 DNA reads TGTGCCAGCAGTGACTCTCTAGACTATAGCGGGGGGGCCACAGATACGCAGTATTTT. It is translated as CASSDSLDYSGGATDTQYF.

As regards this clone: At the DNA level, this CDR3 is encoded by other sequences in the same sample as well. The CDR3 is CASSSPPGSNQPQHF. For the CDR3, the DNA is TGTGCCAGCAGCTCACCCCCGGGTAGCAATCAGCCCCAGCATTTT. The chain uses TRBV5-8 and TRBJ1-5; no definite D call. Per germline, CDR1 SGHTS and CDR2 YDEGEE. Trimming took off 3 bases at V and 0 bases at J, with 10 bases between the two ends. The CDR3 runs to 15 residues.

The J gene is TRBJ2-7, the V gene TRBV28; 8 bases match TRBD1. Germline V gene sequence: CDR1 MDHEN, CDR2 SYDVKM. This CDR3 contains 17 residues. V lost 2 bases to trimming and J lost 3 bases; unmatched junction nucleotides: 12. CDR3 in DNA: TGTGCCAGCAGTTTACCCCTACAGGGGGAGTCCTTCTACGAGCAGTACTTC. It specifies CASSLPLQGESFYEQYF. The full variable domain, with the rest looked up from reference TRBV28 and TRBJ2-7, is DVKVTQSSRYLVKRTGEKVFLECVQDMDHENMFWYRQDPGLGLRLIYFSYDVKMKEKGDIPEGYSVSREKKERFSLILESASTNQTSMYLCASSLPLQGESFYEQYFGPGTRLTVT.

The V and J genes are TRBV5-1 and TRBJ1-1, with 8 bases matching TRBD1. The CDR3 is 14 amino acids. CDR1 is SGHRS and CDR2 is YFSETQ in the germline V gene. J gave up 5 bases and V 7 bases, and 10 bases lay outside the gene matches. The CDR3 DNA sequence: TGCGCCAGCCGAGTGACAGGGGTCGGTACTGAAGCTTTCTTT. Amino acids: CASRVTGVGTEAFF.

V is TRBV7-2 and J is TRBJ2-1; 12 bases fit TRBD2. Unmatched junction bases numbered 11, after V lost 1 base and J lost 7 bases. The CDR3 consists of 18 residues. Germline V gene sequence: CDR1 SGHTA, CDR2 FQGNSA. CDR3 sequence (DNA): TGTGCCAGCAGCTTAGATCTGGGGCTAGCGGGGGGGCTTAATGAGCAGTTCTTC. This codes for CASSLDLGLAGGLNEQFF.

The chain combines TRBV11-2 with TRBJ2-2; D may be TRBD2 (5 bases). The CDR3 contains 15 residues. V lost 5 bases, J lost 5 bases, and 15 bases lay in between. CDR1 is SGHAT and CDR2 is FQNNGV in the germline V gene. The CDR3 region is CASSPVRGRTGELFF. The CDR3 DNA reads TGTGCCAGCAGCCCCGTCCGGGGTCGGACCGGGGAGCTGTTTTTT.

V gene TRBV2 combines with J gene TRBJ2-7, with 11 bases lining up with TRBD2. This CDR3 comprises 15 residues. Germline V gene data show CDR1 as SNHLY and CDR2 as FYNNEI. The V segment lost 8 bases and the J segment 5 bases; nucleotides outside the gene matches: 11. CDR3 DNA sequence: TGTGCCAGCTCTAGACTAGCGGGGCAACCCAACGAGCAGTACTTC. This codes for CASSRLAGQPNEQYF.

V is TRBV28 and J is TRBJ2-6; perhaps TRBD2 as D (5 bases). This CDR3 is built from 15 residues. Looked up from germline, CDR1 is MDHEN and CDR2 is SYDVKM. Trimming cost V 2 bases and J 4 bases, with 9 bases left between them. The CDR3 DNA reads TGTGCCAGCAGTTTACCGGGGTCCGGGGCCAACGTCCTGACTTTC. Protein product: CASSLPGSGANVLTF.

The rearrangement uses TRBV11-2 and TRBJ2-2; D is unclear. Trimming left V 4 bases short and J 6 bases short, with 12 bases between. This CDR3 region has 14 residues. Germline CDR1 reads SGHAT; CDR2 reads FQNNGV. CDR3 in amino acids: CASSSLITAGELFF. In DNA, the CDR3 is TGTGCCAGCAGCTCCCTAATCACCGCCGGGGAGCTGTTTTTT.

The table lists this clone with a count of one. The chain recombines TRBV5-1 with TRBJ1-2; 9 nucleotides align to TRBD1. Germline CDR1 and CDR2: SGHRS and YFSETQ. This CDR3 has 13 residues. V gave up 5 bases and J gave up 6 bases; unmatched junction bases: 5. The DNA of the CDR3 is TGCGCCAGCAGTCAAGGGGACAGGGATGGCTACACCTTC. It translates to CASSQGDRDGYTF.

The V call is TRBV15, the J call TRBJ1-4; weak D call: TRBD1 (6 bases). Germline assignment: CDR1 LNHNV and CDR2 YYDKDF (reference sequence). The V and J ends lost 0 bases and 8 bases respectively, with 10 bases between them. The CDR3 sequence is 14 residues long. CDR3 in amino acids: CATSREGAREKLFF. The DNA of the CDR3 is TGTGCCACCAGCAGAGAGGGGGCGCGGGAAAAACTGTTTTTT.

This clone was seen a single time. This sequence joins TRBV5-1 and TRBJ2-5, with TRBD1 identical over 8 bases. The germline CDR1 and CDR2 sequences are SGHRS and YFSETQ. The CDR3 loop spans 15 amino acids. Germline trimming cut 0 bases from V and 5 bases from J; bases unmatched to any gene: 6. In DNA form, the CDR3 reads TGCGCCAGCAGCTTGGCGGGCACAGGGGGGGAGACCCAGTACTTC. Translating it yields CASSLAGTGGETQYF.

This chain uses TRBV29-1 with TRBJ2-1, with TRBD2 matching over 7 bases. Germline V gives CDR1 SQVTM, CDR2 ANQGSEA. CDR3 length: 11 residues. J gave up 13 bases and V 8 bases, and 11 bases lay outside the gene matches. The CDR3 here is CSSQTGGGQFF. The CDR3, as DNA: TGCAGCTCCCAAACGGGGGGAGGACAGTTCTTC.

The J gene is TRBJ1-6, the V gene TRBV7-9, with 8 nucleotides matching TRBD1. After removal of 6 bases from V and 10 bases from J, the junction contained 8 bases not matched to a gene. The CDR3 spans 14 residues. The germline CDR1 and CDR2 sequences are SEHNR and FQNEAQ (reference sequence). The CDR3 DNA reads TGTGCCAGCAGGAGACAGGGGTCCCTGTCACCCCTCCACTTT. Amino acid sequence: CASRRQGSLSPLHF.

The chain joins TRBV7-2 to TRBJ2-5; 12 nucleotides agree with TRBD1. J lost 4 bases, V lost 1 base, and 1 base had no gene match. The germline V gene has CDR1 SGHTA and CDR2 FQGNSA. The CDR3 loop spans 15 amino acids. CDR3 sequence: CASSLGGQGAETQYF. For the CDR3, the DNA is TGTGCCAGCAGCTTAGGGGGACAGGGGGCAGAGACCCAGTACTTC.

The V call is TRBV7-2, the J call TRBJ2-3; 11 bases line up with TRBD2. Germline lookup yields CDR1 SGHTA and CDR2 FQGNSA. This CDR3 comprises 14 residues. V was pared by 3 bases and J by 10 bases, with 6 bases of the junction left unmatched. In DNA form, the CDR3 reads TGTGCCAGCAGCTTGGGACTAGCGGAGAGATCGCAGTATTTT. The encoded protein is CASSLGLAERSQYF.

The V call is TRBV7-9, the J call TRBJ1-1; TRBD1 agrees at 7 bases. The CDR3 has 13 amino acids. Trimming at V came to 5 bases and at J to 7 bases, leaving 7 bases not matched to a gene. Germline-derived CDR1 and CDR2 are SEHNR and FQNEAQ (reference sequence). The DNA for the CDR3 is TGTGCCAGCAGCCGAGACAGGGTTGGTGAAGCTTTCTTT. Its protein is CASSRDRVGEAFF. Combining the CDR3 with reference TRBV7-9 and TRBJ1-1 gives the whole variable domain DTGVSQNPRHKITKRGQNVTFRCDPISEHNRLYWYRQTLGQGPEFLTYFQNEAQLEKSRLLSDRFSAERPKGSFSTLEIQRTEQGDSAMYLCASSRDRVGEAFFGQGTRLTVV.

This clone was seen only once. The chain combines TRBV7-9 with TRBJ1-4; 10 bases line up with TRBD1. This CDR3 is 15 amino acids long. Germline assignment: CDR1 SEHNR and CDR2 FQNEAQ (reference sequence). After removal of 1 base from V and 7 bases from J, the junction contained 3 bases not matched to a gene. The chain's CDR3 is CASSLEGQGSEKLFF. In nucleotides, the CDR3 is TGTGCCAGCAGCTTAGAGGGACAGGGGAGTGAAAAACTGTTTTTT.

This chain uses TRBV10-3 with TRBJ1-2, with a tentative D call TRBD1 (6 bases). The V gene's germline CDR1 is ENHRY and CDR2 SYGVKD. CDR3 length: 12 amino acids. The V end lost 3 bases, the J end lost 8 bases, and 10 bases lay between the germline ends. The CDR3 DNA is TGTGCCATCAGTGAACAGGGACGGGGCTACACCTTC. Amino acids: CAISEQGRGYTF.

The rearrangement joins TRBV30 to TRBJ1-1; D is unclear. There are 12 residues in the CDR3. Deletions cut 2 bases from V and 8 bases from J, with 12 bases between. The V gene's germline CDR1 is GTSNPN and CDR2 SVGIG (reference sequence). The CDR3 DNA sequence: TGTGCCTGGAGTTCCCCACCCGGGGAAGCTTTCTTT. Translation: CAWSSPPGEAFF.

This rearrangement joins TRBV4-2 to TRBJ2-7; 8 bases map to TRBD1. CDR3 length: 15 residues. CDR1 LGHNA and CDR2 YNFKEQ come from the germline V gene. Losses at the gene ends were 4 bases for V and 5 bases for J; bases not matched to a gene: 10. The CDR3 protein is CASSREPQGANEQYF. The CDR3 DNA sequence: TGTGCCAGCAGCCGAGAACCCCAGGGGGCTAACGAGCAGTACTTC.

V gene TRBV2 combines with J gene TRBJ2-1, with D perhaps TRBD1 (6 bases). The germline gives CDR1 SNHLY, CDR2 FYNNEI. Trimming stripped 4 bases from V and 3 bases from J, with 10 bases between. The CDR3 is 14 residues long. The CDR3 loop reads CASSGQEYYNEQFF. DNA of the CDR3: TGTGCCAGCAGTGGACAGGAGTACTACAATGAGCAGTTCTTC.

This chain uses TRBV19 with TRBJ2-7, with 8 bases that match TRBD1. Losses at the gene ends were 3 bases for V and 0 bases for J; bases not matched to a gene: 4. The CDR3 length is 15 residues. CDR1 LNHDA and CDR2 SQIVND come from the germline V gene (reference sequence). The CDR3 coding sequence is TGTGCCAGTAGTATTTATCAGGGGGCCTCCTACGAGCAGTACTTC. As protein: CASSIYQGASYEQYF.

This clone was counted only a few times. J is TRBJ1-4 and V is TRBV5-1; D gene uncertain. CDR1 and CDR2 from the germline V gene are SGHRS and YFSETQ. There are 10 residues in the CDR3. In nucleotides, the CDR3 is TGCTCAGACGTGGAGGAAAAACTGTTTTTT. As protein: CSDVEEKLFF.